This TCR beta chain was identified during a study of PD-1 blockade in classical Hodgkin lymphoma (TCRdb year 2020). As for the study more broadly: Nivolumab dosing was 3 mg/kg intravenously every 2 weeks, continuing until either disease progression or unacceptable toxicity. To define a peripheral blood immune signature of response to PD-1 blockade in classical Hodgkin lymphoma, the study combined TCR beta sequencing with CyTOF.

The time point label here, explained by the study, means: cycle 4 day 1 (C4D1), after six to seven weeks of nivolumab. Every trial patient had relapsed after autologous stem cell transplantation, and cohorts A, B and C differed in prior brentuximab vedotin exposure. Magnetic negative selection with a Miltenyi CD4+ T cell isolation kit was used to purify CD4+ T cells from thawed PBMCs. The trial cohort comprised some 60 patients with relapsed/refractory classical Hodgkin lymphoma whose best overall responses were complete response, partial response or progressive disease. Trial patients were treated with single-agent nivolumab in the multi-cohort phase II CheckMate 205 trial. An independent review committee assessed best overall response by applying the 2007 International Working Group response criteria. Trial PBMCs were collected immediately before nivolumab initiation (C1D1) and during therapy at cycle 2 day 1 and cycle 4 day 1. Peripheral blood was collected in 8 mL Vacutainer Cell Preparation Tubes, from which PBMCs were isolated by centrifugation and then cryopreserved. Purified CD4+ and CD8+ fractions were generated only in cases for which an additional PBMC sample was available. Magnetically labelled cells were depleted on LS columns in a quadroMACS separator, and the flow-through was collected as the purified fraction.

The paper's findings and limits, for the study overall: Baseline TCR diversity was reported to be lower in newly diagnosed patients than in healthy donors, and even lower in relapsed/refractory patients. Only a single clinical trial cohort was studied, and what caused the repertoire differences, possibly disease activity or prior therapy, remained undefined. Lower diversity was observed in patients in whom nivolumab was started less than 1 year after ASCT, and these patients were excluded from later analyses so that confounding by immune reconstitution would be avoided. CD4+ but not CD8+ TCR diversity rose significantly by C4D1 (p=0.0027 vs p=0.16), most apparent in complete responders (p=0.02). Trial patients with a complete response had baseline diversity similar to that of newly diagnosed patients, while partial responders and progressors had significantly lower diversity.

With regard to this clone: Its target antigen remains unknown. Nothing much larger sits one base from this clone, and base qualities are not available.

The V end loses 2 bases and the J end loses 3 bases, and a stretch of 16 bases separates them. Taken from cysteine to phenylalanine, the CDR3 has 16 residues. Solely the CDR3 DNA is kept, with 48 bases framed from the first base. From the germline V gene, CDR1 is SGHTA and CDR2 is FQGNSA. Genomic DNA was isolated using the Qiagen DNeasy kit from unsorted PBMCs as well as from negatively selected CD4+ and CD8+ fractions. TCR beta CDR3 regions were subjected to amplification by immunoSEQ multiplex PCR with primers that anneal to V and J segments. Amplification bias was minimized using a synthetic immune receptor repertoire, and residual bias was removed computationally after sequencing. The authors' analysis ran thus. Custom Python scripts were used to quantify repertoire diversity as the Shannon entropy index. The unsorted, CD4+ and CD8+ repertoires were each analyzed separately, with the exception of combined analyses, where CD4+ and CD8+ sequences were merged in silico. Clonal expansion was defined as a frequency increase of at least 2-fold after treatment compared with C1D1, and clones undetected at baseline were assigned a pseudocount of 0.5. Clones with 0 or 1 copy at C1D1 were classified as singleton clones, and clones with 2 or more copies were classified as non-singleton clones. Clones expanded in unsorted samples were assigned a CD4+, CD8+ or unknown annotation through matching of protein sequences in sorted samples from the same patient. Diversity changes from C1D1 to C4D1 were tested in paired samples using Wilcoxon tests. What TCRdb holds here is the immuneACCESS table cut down to in-frame rearrangements. Part of the clones is not present; checked against another copy, under half of the missing clones reflect an unresolved V gene, and the others are unexplained. V and J calls and clone size follow that table, whereas D and trimming were derived from the DNA. The sample yields 20,000 to 25,000 clones; roughly 80% were counted once. More than 3% of the sample belongs to the ten largest clones.

This clonotype was obtained from a human donor with classical Hodgkin lymphoma. This sample comprised CD4+ T cells from blood, obtained before the fourth cycle of nivolumab. The chain links TRBV7-2 with TRBJ1-1; confidence is insufficient to name the D gene. The CDR3 in this case is CASSLTSPGTYTEAFF. The sequenced DNA: TGTGCCAGCAGCTTAACGAGTCCGGGCACTTACACTGAAGCTTTCTTT.